This passage covers 18 T cell receptor beta chains from one sample sequenced in a study of shared clonotypes between healthy human individuals. Assay: immunoSEQ multiplex PCR; the TCRdb copy retains only in-frame clones and omits some. The data show around 95,000 clones, with 67% seen just once and 40% to 45% held by the top ten. The sample was memory CD8+ T cells sorted from blood. Regarding subset: CD45RO+ cells pooled with CCR7-negative TemRA cells. Receptors originate from a man aged 30 to 39 in good health.

This clone has just one count. The gene calls are TRBV28 and TRBJ2-5, with a tentative D call TRBD1 (5 bases). The J call may be incorrect, as the DNA end agrees better with TRBJ2-7. The CDR3 runs 18 residues. The germline V gene has CDR1 MDHEN and CDR2 SYDVKM. CDR3 bases: TGTGCCAGCAGTTCTGCCCTCACACAGGCGCCACTCACCTACGAGCAGTACTTC. This gives the protein CASSSALTQAPLTYEQYF.

The chain uses TRBV7-8 and TRBJ2-7, with D possibly matching TRBD1 (6 bases). The CDR3 loop spans 18 amino acids. Germline values: CDR1 SGHVS, CDR2 FQNEAQ. Between the trimmed V and J ends, which lost 5 bases and 5 bases, there was a span of 28 bases. In nucleotides, the CDR3 is TGTGCCAGCAGCGGCAGGGGCCACGGGTCCTCCTCGGCGAACGAGCAGTACTTC. It codes for CASSGRGHGSSSANEQYF.

This clone was observed many times. This rearrangement joins TRBV14 to TRBJ2-7, with 7 bases fitting TRBD2. The V gene end was trimmed by 1 base and the J gene end by 5 bases; junction bases not matched to a gene: 8. The CDR3 totals 15 residues. CDR1 SGHDN and CDR2 FVKESK come from the germline V gene. The CDR3 DNA is TGTGCCAGCAGCCAAGTGGGAGGGCTAGGCGACGAGCAGTACTTC. Translated, it gives CASSQVGGLGDEQYF.

This clone was seen once. CDR3 sequence (DNA): TGTGCCAGCAGTGAAATGGGGGGGCAGAGGGAGACCCAGTACTTC. Protein product: CASSEMGGQRETQYF. The chain has TRBV6-1 and TRBJ2-5; D is possibly TRBD2 (7 bases). The CDR3 length is 15 residues. V was trimmed by 2 bases and J by 5 bases, leaving 15 bases between them. CDR1 is MNHNS, CDR2 SASEGT, per germline.

In this sample, this clone turned up a few times. This sequence joins TRBV7-9 and TRBJ2-1; a weak D match, TRBD1 (6 bases). The V and J ends lost 7 bases and 0 bases respectively, with 10 bases between them. Germline V gene lookup returns CDR1 SEHNR and CDR2 FQNEAQ (reference sequence). The CDR3 sequence is 14 residues long. CDR3 loop: CASTQGGSYNEQFF. The CDR3 DNA follows: TGTGCCAGCACGCAAGGGGGCTCCTACAATGAGCAGTTCTTC.

V usage is TRBV5-6 and J usage is TRBJ1-5; the match to TRBD1 covers 8 bases. J was trimmed by 4 bases and V by 5 bases; bases with no gene match: 5. The length of the CDR3 is 14 residues. Looked up from germline, CDR1 is SGHDT and CDR2 is YYEEEE. CDR3 coding DNA: TGTGCCAGCAGTCCAGGGGGCTTGAATCAGCCCCAGCATTTT. Its translation is CASSPGGLNQPQHF.

The chain recombines TRBV11-2 with TRBJ2-1; D remains ambiguous. This CDR3 has 13 residues. Trimming shortened V by 5 bases and J by 0 bases, and 5 bases separated the two germline ends. CDR1 is SGHAT, CDR2 FQNNGV, per germline. Here the CDR3 reads CASSTSSYNEQFF. In DNA form, the CDR3 reads TGTGCCAGCAGCACGAGCTCCTACAATGAGCAGTTCTTC.

In its sample, this clone was seen a few times. The chain carries TRBV7-9 and TRBJ2-7; D unclear. Per the germline V gene, CDR1 is SEHNR and CDR2 is FQNEAQ (reference sequence). V dropped 2 bases and J dropped 3 bases, with 5 bases sitting between them. This CDR3 has 12 residues. The CDR3 region has the DNA TGTGCCAGCAGCTTATCCGGCTACGAGCAGTACTTC. Encoded protein: CASSLSGYEQYF.

This clone was observed at least ten times. The V gene is TRBV27, the J gene TRBJ2-1; TRBD1 is a possible D gene (5 bases). Germline CDR1 MNHEY, CDR2 SMNVEV (reference sequence). CDR3 length: 15 amino acids. V lost 6 bases and J 4 bases, leaving 16 bases between the germline ends. CDR3 residues: CASSPDRRVYNEQFF. The CDR3 DNA reads TGTGCCAGCAGCCCTGACAGAAGAGTATACAATGAGCAGTTCTTC.

This chain uses TRBV10-1 with TRBJ2-5; the match to TRBD1 covers 10 bases. The germline V gene encodes CDR1 WNHNN and CDR2 SYGVQD (reference sequence). The CDR3 length is 17 residues. With 6 bases clipped from V and 3 bases from J, the junction kept 13 bases outside the gene matches. The CDR3 loop reads CASSRSSRTGGEETQYF. CDR3 in DNA: TGCGCCAGCAGCCGATCGAGCCGGACAGGGGGGGAAGAGACCCAGTACTTC.

This chain connects TRBV28 to TRBJ1-5, with a weak D call TRBD1 (6 bases). The V and J ends lost 10 bases and 4 bases respectively, with 17 bases between them. The CDR3 totals 14 residues. The germline V gene has CDR1 MDHEN and CDR2 SYDVKM. CDR3 loop: CATDEGGVNQPQHF. The CDR3 bases are TGTGCCACGGATGAGGGGGGAGTGAATCAGCCCCAGCATTTT.

The chain links TRBV7-2 to TRBJ2-7; 14 bases align to TRBD2. V trimming: 2 bases; J trimming: 3 bases; junction bases outside the gene matches: 9. The CDR3 sequence is 18 residues long. Germline V gives CDR1 SGHTA, CDR2 FQGNSA. The DNA of the CDR3 is TGTGCCAGCAGCTTAACGACGAGACTAGCGGGAGGGGACTACGAGCAGTACTTC. This codes for CASSLTTRLAGGDYEQYF.

V and J are TRBV7-8 and TRBJ2-3; TRBD2 might be the D (6 bases). CDR3 size: 17 residues. The germline CDR1 and CDR2 sequences are SGHVS and FQNEAQ. V was shortened by 7 bases and J by 3 bases, with 23 bases between the two germline ends. The CDR3 DNA reads as TGTGCCAGCACCCCTTATGGGCCAGGAGGGAGGACAGATACGCAGTATTTT. Its translation: CASTPYGPGGRTDTQYF.

This clone was observed a single time. The genes are TRBV28 and TRBJ2-1, with D possibly being TRBD2 (5 bases). Germline-derived CDR1 and CDR2 are MDHEN and SYDVKM. V dropped 5 bases and J dropped 10 bases, with 18 bases sitting between them. The CDR3 length is 14 residues. CDR3 loop: CASSKSGWGSEQFF. The DNA of the CDR3 is TGTGCCAGCAGTAAATCGGGGTGGGGTAGCGAGCAGTTCTTC.

This chain links TRBV5-3 with TRBJ2-1; D gene ambiguous. TRBV5-3 is classed as an ORF, of uncertain function. Trimming took 2 bases from V and 0 from J, leaving 21 bases between them. The CDR3 has 19 amino acids. CDR3 amino acids: CARSFSSKVPGFSYNEQFF. CDR3 DNA: TGTGCCAGAAGCTTCAGTTCCAAAGTGCCCGGATTCTCCTACAATGAGCAGTTCTTC.

This clone was observed many times. The V call is TRBV28, the J call TRBJ2-7; D is undetermined. Germline assignment: CDR1 MDHEN and CDR2 SYDVKM. The CDR3 totals 12 residues. V lost 5 bases to trimming and J lost 1 base, with 6 bases between them. CDR3 sequence reads: CASSALSYEQYF. The CDR3 DNA follows: TGTGCCAGCAGTGCCCTTTCCTACGAGCAGTACTTC.

This clone came up once. This sequence joins TRBV2 and TRBJ2-5; D not resolved. V gave up 4 bases and J gave up 1 base, with 16 bases separating them. CDR1 and CDR2 from the germline V gene are SNHLY and FYNNEI. The CDR3 covers 16 residues. The CDR3 sequence is CASSVGLQVGQETQYF. The CDR3 DNA follows: TGTGCCAGCAGTGTAGGGCTTCAAGTGGGCCAAGAGACCCAGTACTTC.

The CDR3 coding sequence is TGTGCCAGCAGTTTCCCTGGCAAGAACTATGGCTACACCTTC. It codes for CASSFPGKNYGYTF. The chain is built from TRBV28 and TRBJ1-2; D remains unclear. V was clipped by 3 bases and J by 2 bases, with 10 bases between them. Per germline, CDR1 MDHEN and CDR2 SYDVKM. The CDR3 sequence is 14 residues long.